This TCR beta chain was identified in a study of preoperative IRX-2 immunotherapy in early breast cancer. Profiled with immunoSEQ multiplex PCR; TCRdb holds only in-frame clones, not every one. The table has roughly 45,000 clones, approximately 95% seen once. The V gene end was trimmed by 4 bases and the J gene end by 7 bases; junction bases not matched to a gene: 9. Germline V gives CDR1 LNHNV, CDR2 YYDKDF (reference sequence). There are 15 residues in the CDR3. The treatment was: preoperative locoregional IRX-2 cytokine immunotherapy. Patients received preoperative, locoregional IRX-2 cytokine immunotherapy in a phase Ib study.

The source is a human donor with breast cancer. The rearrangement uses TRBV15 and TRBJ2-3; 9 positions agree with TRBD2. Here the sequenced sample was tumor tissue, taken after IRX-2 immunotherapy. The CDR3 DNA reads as TGTGCCACCAGCAAACCGGGACTAGCTTTCCATACGCAGTATTTT. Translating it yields CATSKPGLAFHTQYF.